A single sample is the source of the 8 T cell receptor beta chains below, sequenced in a study of CD8+ T cells in alopecia areata. The sequencing template was cDNA reverse transcribed from extracted RNA. Sequencing used immunoSEQ multiplex PCR; TCRdb keeps in-frame clones, though not all of them. The sample lists roughly 250,000 clones, 67% occurring once. Sequenced material: CD4+ T cells sorted from blood, taken at week 0. The receptors shown here come from a human donor with alopecia areata.

The chain couples TRBV14 to TRBJ1-2, with no clear D. V was pared by 0 bases and J by 4 bases, with 6 bases between. CDR3 length: 13 residues. The germline CDR1 and CDR2 sequences are SGHDN and FVKESK. CDR3 in amino acids: CASSQDQIYGYTF. The CDR3 DNA reads TGTGCCAGCAGCCAAGATCAGATCTATGGCTACACCTTC.

The CDR3 sequence is CASSVSPVETQYF. In DNA form, the CDR3 reads TGTGCCAGCAGCGTCTCGCCGGTGGAGACCCAGTACTTC. The V and J genes are TRBV9 and TRBJ2-5; D uncertain. This CDR3 region has 13 residues. Trimming removed 2 bases from V and 5 bases from J, with 10 bases in between. Looked up from germline, CDR1 is SGDLS and CDR2 is YYNGEE.

V usage is TRBV5-1 and J usage is TRBJ1-1; D may be TRBD1 (5 bases). The length of the CDR3 is 14 residues. Germline values: CDR1 SGHRS, CDR2 YFSETQ. Trimming cost V 3 bases and J 1 base, with 10 bases left between them. CDR3 protein: CASSSRDGNTEAFF. The DNA for the CDR3 is TGCGCCAGCAGCTCCCGGGACGGGAACACTGAAGCTTTCTTT. The entire variable domain, with the rest obtained from reference TRBV5-1 and TRBJ1-1, is as follows: KAGVTQTPRYLIKTRGQQVTLSCSPISGHRSVSWYQQTPGQGLQFLFEYFSETQRNKGNFPGRFSGRQFSNSRSEMNVSTLELGDSALYLCASSSRDGNTEAFFGQGTRLTVV.

This clone was detected a few times. The J gene is TRBJ1-4, the V gene TRBV7-9; D gene unclear. The V end lost 0 bases, the J end lost 6 bases, and 11 bases lay between the germline ends. Germline lookup yields CDR1 SEHNR and CDR2 FQNEAQ (reference sequence). CDR3 size: 15 residues. DNA for the CDR3: TGTGCCAGCAGCTTAGCGACACCCGCCGATGAAAAACTGTTTTTT. Protein product: CASSLATPADEKLFF. Filled out from reference TRBV7-9 and TRBJ1-4, the complete variable domain reads DTGVSQNPRHKITKRGQNVTFRCDPISEHNRLYWYRQTLGQGPEFLTYFQNEAQLEKSRLLSDRFSAERPKGSFSTLEIQRTEQGDSAMYLCASSLATPADEKLFFGSGTQLSVL.

The chain's CDR3 is CASSFTDTQYF. CDR3 sequence (DNA): TGTGCCAGCAGCTTCACAGATACGCAGTATTTT. This rearrangement joins TRBV7-9 to TRBJ2-3; D remains ambiguous. This CDR3 has 11 amino acids. Germline values: CDR1 SEHNR, CDR2 FQNEAQ (reference sequence). Trimming removed 3 bases from V and 2 bases from J, with 0 bases in between.

The table lists this clone with a count of one. The rearrangement joins TRBV30 to TRBJ2-5; TRBD2 agrees at 13 bases. The CDR3 extends over 16 amino acids. V lost 3 bases, J lost 1 base, and 5 bases stayed unmatched. Germline V gene lookup returns CDR1 GTSNPN and CDR2 SVGIG (reference sequence). In nucleotides, the CDR3 is TGTGCCTGGAGGGCTGGGACTAGCGGGGCCCAAGAGACCCAGTACTTC. Translated: CAWRAGTSGAQETQYF.

V and J are TRBV7-2 and TRBJ2-3; D may be TRBD2 (6 bases). This CDR3 is 14 amino acids long. CDR1 is SGHTA and CDR2 is FQGNSA in the germline V gene. V dropped 6 bases and J dropped 1 base, with 11 bases sitting between them. CDR3 in DNA: TGTGCCAGCAGGGAGCCGGGGGGCACAGATACGCAGTATTTT. Protein: CASREPGGTDTQYF.

This clone came up once. The rearrangement uses TRBV5-6 and TRBJ1-5, with D unclear. This CDR3 is 13 amino acids long. Between the trimmed V and J ends, which lost 0 bases and 4 bases, there was a span of 5 bases. Germline V gives CDR1 SGHDT, CDR2 YYEEEE. CDR3 DNA: TGTGCCAGCAGCTTGGATCCGAATCAGCCCCAGCATTTT. Protein: CASSLDPNQPQHF.